Listed below are T cell receptor beta chains from one sample, sequenced in a study of radiation and T cells in renal cell carcinoma. Measured with immunoSEQ multiplex PCR; TCRdb has only the in-frame clones, and not every one. The data hold about 91,000 clones, with over 65% observed a single time. The sample in question was blood, obtained from a patient whose treatment included radiotherapy and nephrectomy. Receptors were obtained from a man aged 55 to 69 with renal cell carcinoma. CDR3s include the opening cysteine and the closing phenylalanine or tryptophan. D genes are given only for firm matches. Rows may omit the clone size; those that give it use once, few, many or a size class.

CAWSGTGTGSSYNSPLHF,TGTGCCTGGAGTGGGACGGGGACAGGTAGCTCCTATAATTCACCCCTCCACTTT,TRBD1,TRBJ1-6,TRBV30,-
CASSLSGSKNEQYF,TGTGCCAGCAGTTTGTCCGGAAGTAAAAACGAGCAGTACTTC,-,TRBJ2-7,TRBV28,few
CASSIRPGQAFF,TGTGCCAGTAGTATCCGGCCAGGGCAAGCTTTCTTT,-,TRBJ1-1,TRBV19,-
CASSQARLADLRADEQFF,TGCGCCAGCAGCCAGGCGCGACTAGCGGATCTACGAGCCGATGAGCAGTTCTTC,TRBD2,TRBJ2-1,TRBV4-3,-
CASSRGFGQVADYTF,TGTGCCAGCAGCCGAGGTTTCGGACAGGTCGCGGACTACACCTTC,TRBD1,TRBJ1-2,TRBV7-9,-
CASSREGQETQYF,TGCGCCAGCAGCCGGGAGGGGCAAGAGACCCAGTACTTC,TRBD2,TRBJ2-5,TRBV5-1,-
CASSLDHQGTAGELFF,TGTGCCAGCAGCTTAGATCATCAAGGTACCGCCGGGGAGCTGTTTTTT,-,TRBJ2-2,TRBV11-3,-
CAWSEGVNRETQYF,TGTGCCTGGAGTGAGGGGGTAAATAGGGAGACCCAGTACTTC,-,TRBJ2-5,TRBV30,-
CASSLEGVIGFSGNTIYF,TGTGCCAGCAGCTTAGAAGGAGTAATTGGATTCTCTGGAAACACCATATATTTT,-,TRBJ1-3,TRBV7-2,-
CASSFPPGITEAFF,TGTGCCAGCAGCTTCCCCCCCGGGATCACTGAAGCTTTCTTT,-,TRBJ1-1,TRBV7-9,few